This TCR beta chain was captured by sequencing in a study of monozygotic twins with cystic fibrosis. Study-wide points: Monozygotic CF twin pairs shared significantly more nucleotide-identical clonotypes than unrelated CF individuals did. Co-twins had the most similar V usage for 13 of 16 pairs, J for 8.

In regard to this clone: The antigen is not known.

The repertoire was sequenced with immunoSEQ multiplex PCR; TCRdb's copy has only in-frame clones and lacks some. The sample has more than 25,000 clones; 90% are singletons. The CDR3 has 13 amino acids. V shed 5 bases and J shed 6 bases, with 11 bases lying between them. Per the germline V gene, CDR1 is SGHVS and CDR2 is FQNEAQ. V and J are TRBV7-8 and TRBJ2-1; no reliable D call. Sequenced sample: blood. The source of this sequence is a girl between 2 and 10 years old with cystic fibrosis. In DNA, the CDR3 is TGTGCCAGCAGCCCCCCTAATCGCAATGAGCAGTTCTTC. Its protein product is CASSPPNRNEQFF.